One TCR beta chain is described in this entry. Antigen specificity is unknown. This specimen comes from a study of cytomegalovirus exposure and HLA in healthy donors. Study background: A previous analysis identified 117 million unique TCR beta sequences derived from around 180 million T cells.

60 Vbeta and 13 Jbeta primers were used in PCR. Measured with immunoSEQ multiplex PCR; TCRdb has only the in-frame clones, and not every one. Of some 150,000 clones in the sample, approximately 64% are singletons; the top ten hold 2.4%. The CDR3 runs to 14 residues. Germline V gene sequence: CDR1 LGHNA, CDR2 YSLEER. V lost 0 bases and J 7 bases, leaving 10 bases between the germline ends. The study's findings and limits: In a later analysis, approximately 18,000 TCR beta sequences were associated with HLA alleles at 0.05 false discovery rate. The study labeled 150 to 200 TCR beta chains cytomegalovirus-associated. What was likely a sequencing artifact was a cluster of highly shared sequence variants.

The receptor comes from a woman aged 35 to 49 in good health and CMV-seronegative. This chain connects TRBV4-3 to TRBJ1-3; the D is unclear. Specimen: PBMCs. In DNA, the CDR3 is TGCGCCAGCAGCCAAGATTGGGCGGGGAACACCATATATTTT. Translation gives CASSQDWAGNTIYF.